This T cell receptor beta chain originates from a study of control samples from healthy donors and cancer patients. The protocol was immunoSEQ multiplex PCR, while the TCRdb copy is restricted to in-frame clones and leaves out a portion. The sample contains 90,000 to 150,000 clones, approximately 88% of which appear only once. The receptor's source is a man aged 40-55 years in good health. Sequenced material: blood.

CDR3 nucleotides: TGTGCCAGCAGCTTAGGGACTAGCAGTATGGATGAGCAGTTCTTC. It codes for CASSLGTSSMDEQFF. The J gene is TRBJ2-1, the V gene TRBV7-2; 8 nucleotides line up with TRBD2. The CDR3 loop spans 15 amino acids. Trimming removed 1 base from V and 8 bases from J; junction bases left unmatched: 7. Germline V gene lookup returns CDR1 SGHTA and CDR2 FQGNSA. The variable domain in full, with the rest retrieved from reference TRBV7-2 and TRBJ2-1, is GAGVSQSPSNKVTEKGKDVELRCDPISGHTALYWYRQSLGQGLEFLIYFQGNSAPDKSGLPSDRFSAERTGGSVSTLTIQRTQQEDSAVYLCASSLGTSSMDEQFFGPGTRLTVL.